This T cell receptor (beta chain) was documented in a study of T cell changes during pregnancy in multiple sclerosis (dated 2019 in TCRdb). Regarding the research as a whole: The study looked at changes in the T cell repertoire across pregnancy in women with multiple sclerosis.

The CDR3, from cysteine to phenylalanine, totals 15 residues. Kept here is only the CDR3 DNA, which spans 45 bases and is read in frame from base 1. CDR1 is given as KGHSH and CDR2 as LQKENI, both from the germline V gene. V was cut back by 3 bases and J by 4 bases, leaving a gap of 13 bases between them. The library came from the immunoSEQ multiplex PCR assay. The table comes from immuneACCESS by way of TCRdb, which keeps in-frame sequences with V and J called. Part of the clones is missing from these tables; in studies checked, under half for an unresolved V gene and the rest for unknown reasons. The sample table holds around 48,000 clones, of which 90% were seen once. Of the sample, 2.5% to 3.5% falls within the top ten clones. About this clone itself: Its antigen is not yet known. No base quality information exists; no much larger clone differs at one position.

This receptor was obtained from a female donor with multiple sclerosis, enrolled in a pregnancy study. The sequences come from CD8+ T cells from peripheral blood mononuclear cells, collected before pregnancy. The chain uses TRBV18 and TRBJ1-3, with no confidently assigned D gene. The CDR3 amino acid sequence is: CASSPGPAGGNTIYF. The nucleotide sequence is TGTGCCAGCTCACCTGGACCCGCGGGAGGAAACACCATATATTTT.